These T cell receptor beta chains were read from a single sample in a study of human T cells and chemical hapten exposure. TCRdb reanalysed the RACE reads using MiXCR and keeps one entry per CDR3 protein. The sample holds around 190,000 distinct CDR3 sequences, approximately 20% seen once. This material consisted of whole blood, taken in connection with sensitization to the hapten diphenylcyclopropenone (DPC). These receptors were obtained from a woman in her forties or fifties with alopecia areata. Some clones in this sample may be carry-over from other donors' samples. Both conserved end residues are trimmed from each CDR3. A D gene is named only where the DNA matches it firmly.

D: NA; V: TRBV5-1; J: TRBJ1-1; CDR3: ASSLGGGGYTEAF
D: TRBD1; V: TRBV7-9; J: TRBJ1-6; CDR3: ASSSHDRTGFNSPLH
D: NA; V: TRBV10-3; J: TRBJ2-7; CDR3: AIRDPGGQY
D: NA; V: TRBV7-9; J: TRBJ2-3; CDR3: ASRAGITDTQY
D: TRBD1; V: TRBV29-1; J: TRBJ2-1; CDR3: SVVFQGAGEQF
D: NA; V: TRBV11-2; J: TRBJ1-4; CDR3: ASSASIGLGEKLF
D: TRBD1; V: TRBV10-3; J: TRBJ1-6; CDR3: AISEGTGGAGNSPLH
D: NA; V: TRBV9; J: TRBJ2-7; CDR3: ASSSRTGESSEQY
D: TRBD2; V: TRBV20-1; J: TRBJ2-1; CDR3: SAPPGSGRANEQF
D: NA; V: TRBV20-1; J: TRBJ2-3; CDR3: SARDQQRTDTQY
D: TRBD1; V: TRBV5-1; J: TRBJ2-7; CDR3: ASSDRGGYEQY
D: NA; V: TRBV29-1; J: TRBJ1-2; CDR3: SVEERAVDYGYT
D: TRBD2; V: TRBV10-3; J: TRBJ2-7; CDR3: AISSGRSAYEQY
D: TRBD1; V: TRBV3-1; J: TRBJ1-2; CDR3: ASSLPPGQGPSGGYT
D: TRBD2; V: TRBV29-1; J: TRBJ2-1; CDR3: SVEKAGVPSGEQF
D: NA; V: TRBV27; J: TRBJ2-5; CDR3: ASSPTYSTEAETQY
D: NA; V: TRBV5-1; J: TRBJ2-4; CDR3: ASSFEPLAKNIQY